This entry describes one TCR beta chain. Source study methods: Researchers report that nucleated cell counts were estimated from reference gene primer amplification. Using immunoSEQ multiplex PCR, the repertoire was profiled, and TCRdb retains in-frame clones only, with some absent. V and J calls and clone size come straight from that table; D and trimming were deduced from the DNA. The sample has about 160,000 clones, 83% seen once; the top ten hold about 4.6%. The sample is drawn from a study of blood T cell repertoires in COVID-19. Study-level information: Samples of COVID-19 (acute and convalescent) were obtained from the United States, Italy and Spain.

Grouping used clinical history reported by participants in a survey and questionnaire. Cohort 3 donors counted as recovered after two negative PCRs, clearance, or resolved symptoms. CDR1 and CDR2 (germline): SGHTA, FQGNSA. Trimming took 6 bases from V and 12 from J; bases not matched to a gene: 5. The CDR3 has 12 amino acids. The source material was PBMCs or T cells enriched from blood (not recorded which). The chain is built from TRBV7-2 and TRBJ2-4; TRBD1 matches at 10 bases. This TCR came from a woman aged 50 to 65 who had recovered from COVID-19. This chain's CDR3 is CASSSTGGNQYF. CDR3 DNA: TGTGCCAGCAGTTCGACAGGGGGCAATCAGTACTTC.